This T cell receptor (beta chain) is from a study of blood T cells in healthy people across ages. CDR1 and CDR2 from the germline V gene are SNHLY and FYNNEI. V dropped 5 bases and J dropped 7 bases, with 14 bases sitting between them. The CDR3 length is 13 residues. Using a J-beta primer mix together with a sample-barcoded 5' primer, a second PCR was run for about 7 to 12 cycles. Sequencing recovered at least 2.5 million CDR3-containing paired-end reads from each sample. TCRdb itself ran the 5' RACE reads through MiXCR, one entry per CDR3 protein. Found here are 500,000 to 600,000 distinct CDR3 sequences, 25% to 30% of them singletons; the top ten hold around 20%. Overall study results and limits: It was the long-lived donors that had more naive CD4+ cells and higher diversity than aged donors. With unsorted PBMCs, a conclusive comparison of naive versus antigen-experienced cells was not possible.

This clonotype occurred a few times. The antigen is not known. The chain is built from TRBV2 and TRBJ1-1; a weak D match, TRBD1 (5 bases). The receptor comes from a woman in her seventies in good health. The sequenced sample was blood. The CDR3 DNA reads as TGTGCCAGCAGTCCTCCCGGGGGGGGTGAAGCTTTCTTT. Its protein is CASSPPGGGEAFF.